The sequence of this T cell receptor beta chain was determined in a study of cytomegalovirus exposure and HLA in healthy donors. General study points: Earlier analysis found most TCR beta V segments productive about 90% or about 30% of the time.

Comment on this clone: Antigen specificity is unknown.

With 7 bases clipped from V and 7 bases from J, the junction kept 16 bases outside the gene matches. The CDR3 is 17 amino acids. CDR1 is LNHDA, CDR2 SQIVND, per germline (reference sequence). PCR amplification relied on 60 Vbeta primers (plus 13 Jbeta primers). Sequencing was performed with immunoSEQ multiplex PCR; in TCRdb, only in-frame clones are kept and a portion is missing. Among about 56,000 clones, 70% to 85% were seen once, and the ten largest hold 1.7%. The source is a man aged 35-49 years in good health and CMV-seronegative. The material sequenced was PBMCs. The genes are TRBV19 and TRBJ1-6; 7 nucleotides line up with TRBD1. The CDR3 loop reads CASKGQSLVGSNSPLHF. The CDR3 DNA is TGTGCCAGTAAGGGACAGTCTTTGGTGGGTTCCAATTCACCCCTCCACTTT. Complete variable domain (other parts from reference TRBV19 and TRBJ1-6): DGGITQSPKYLFRKEGQNVTLSCEQNLNHDAMYWYRQDPGQGLRLIYYSQIVNDFQKGDIAEGYSVSREKKESFPLTVTSAQKNPTAFYLCASKGQSLVGSNSPLHFGNGTRLTVT.